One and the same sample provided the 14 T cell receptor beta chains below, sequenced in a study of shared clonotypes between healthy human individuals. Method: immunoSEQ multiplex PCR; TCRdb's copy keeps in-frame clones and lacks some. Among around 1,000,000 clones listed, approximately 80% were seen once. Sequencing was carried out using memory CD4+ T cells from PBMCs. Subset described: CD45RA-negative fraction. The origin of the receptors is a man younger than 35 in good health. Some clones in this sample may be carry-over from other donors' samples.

This CDR3 is CASSSKTGGAGETQYF. The CDR3 region has the DNA TGTGCCAGCAGCTCGAAGACAGGGGGCGCGGGGGAGACCCAGTACTTC. The chain employs TRBV5-4 and TRBJ2-5, with TRBD1 matching over 10 bases. Trimming cost V 3 bases and J 5 bases; bases outside gene matches: 10. Germline V gene lookup returns CDR1 SGHNT and CDR2 YYREEE (reference sequence). The CDR3 consists of 16 residues.

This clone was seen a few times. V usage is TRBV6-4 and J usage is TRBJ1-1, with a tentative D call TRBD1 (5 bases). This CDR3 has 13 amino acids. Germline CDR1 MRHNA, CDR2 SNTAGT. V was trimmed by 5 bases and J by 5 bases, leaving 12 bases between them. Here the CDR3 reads CASSYQGGTEAFF. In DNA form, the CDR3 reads TGTGCCAGCAGTTACCAGGGAGGAACTGAAGCTTTCTTT.

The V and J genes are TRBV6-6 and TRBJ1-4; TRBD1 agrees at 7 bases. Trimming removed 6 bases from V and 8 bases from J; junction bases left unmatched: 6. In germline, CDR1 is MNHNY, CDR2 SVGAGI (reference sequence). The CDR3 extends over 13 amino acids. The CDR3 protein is CASRTRDSEKLFF. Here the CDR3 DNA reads TGTGCCAGCAGAACCCGGGACAGCGAAAAACTGTTTTTT.

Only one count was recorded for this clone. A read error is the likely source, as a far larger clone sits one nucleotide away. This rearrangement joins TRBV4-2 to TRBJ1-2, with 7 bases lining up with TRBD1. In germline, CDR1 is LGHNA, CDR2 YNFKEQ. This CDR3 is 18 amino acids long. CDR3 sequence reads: CAGSHATPDRVPGYGYTF. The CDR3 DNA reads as TGTGCCGGCAGCCACGCCACCCCTGACAGGGTTCCTGGCTATGGCTACACCTTC.

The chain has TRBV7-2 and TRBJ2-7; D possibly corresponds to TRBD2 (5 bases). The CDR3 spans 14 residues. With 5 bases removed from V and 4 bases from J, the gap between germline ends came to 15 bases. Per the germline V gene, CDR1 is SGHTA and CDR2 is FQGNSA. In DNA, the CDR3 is TGTGCCAGCAGCCGACCAGGAGACTATTACGAGCAGTACTTC. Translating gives CASSRPGDYYEQYF.

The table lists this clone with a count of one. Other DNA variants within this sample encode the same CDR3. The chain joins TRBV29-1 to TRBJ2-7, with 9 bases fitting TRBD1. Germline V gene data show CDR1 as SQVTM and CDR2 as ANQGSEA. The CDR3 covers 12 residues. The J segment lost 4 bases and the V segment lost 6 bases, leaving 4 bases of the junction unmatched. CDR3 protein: CSVRDRVYEQYF. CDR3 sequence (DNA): TGCAGCGTCCGGGACAGGGTGTACGAGCAGTACTTC.

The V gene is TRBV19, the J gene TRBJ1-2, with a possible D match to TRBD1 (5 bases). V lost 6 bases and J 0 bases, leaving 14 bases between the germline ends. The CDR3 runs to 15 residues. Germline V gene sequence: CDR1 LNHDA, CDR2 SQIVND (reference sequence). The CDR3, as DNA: TGTGCCAGTAGGTCCGCGTCAGGGCCTAACTATGGCTACACCTTC. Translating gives CASRSASGPNYGYTF.

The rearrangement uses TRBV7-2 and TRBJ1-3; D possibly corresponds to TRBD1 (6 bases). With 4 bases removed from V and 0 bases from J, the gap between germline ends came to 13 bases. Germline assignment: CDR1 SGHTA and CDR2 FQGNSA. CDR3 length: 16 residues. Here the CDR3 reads CASSSQTGLSGNTIYF. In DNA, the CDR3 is TGTGCCAGCAGCTCCCAGACAGGACTCTCTGGAAACACCATATATTTT. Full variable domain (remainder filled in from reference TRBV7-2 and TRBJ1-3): GAGVSQSPSNKVTEKGKDVELRCDPISGHTALYWYRQSLGQGLEFLIYFQGNSAPDKSGLPSDRFSAERTGGSVSTLTIQRTQQEDSAVYLCASSSQTGLSGNTIYFGEGSWLTVV.

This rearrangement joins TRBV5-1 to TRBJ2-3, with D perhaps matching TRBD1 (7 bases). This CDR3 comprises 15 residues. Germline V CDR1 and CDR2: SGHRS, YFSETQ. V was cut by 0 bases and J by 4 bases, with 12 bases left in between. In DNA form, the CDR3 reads TGCGCCAGCAGCTTGGGGAGGGGGCAAGCAGATACGCAGTATTTT. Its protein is CASSLGRGQADTQYF. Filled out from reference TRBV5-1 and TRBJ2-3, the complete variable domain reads KAGVTQTPRYLIKTRGQQVTLSCSPISGHRSVSWYQQTPGQGLQFLFEYFSETQRNKGNFPGRFSGRQFSNSRSEMNVSTLELGDSALYLCASSLGRGQADTQYFGPGTRLTVL.

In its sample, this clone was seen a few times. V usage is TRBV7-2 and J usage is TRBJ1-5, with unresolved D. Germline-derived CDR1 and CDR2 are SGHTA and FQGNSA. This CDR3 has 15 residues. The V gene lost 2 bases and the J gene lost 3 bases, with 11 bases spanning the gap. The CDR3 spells CASSLTQANNQPQHF. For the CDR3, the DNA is TGTGCCAGCAGCTTAACCCAGGCTAACAATCAGCCCCAGCATTTT. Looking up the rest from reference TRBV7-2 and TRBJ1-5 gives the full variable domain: GAGVSQSPSNKVTEKGKDVELRCDPISGHTALYWYRQSLGQGLEFLIYFQGNSAPDKSGLPSDRFSAERTGGSVSTLTIQRTQQEDSAVYLCASSLTQANNQPQHFGDGTRLSIL.

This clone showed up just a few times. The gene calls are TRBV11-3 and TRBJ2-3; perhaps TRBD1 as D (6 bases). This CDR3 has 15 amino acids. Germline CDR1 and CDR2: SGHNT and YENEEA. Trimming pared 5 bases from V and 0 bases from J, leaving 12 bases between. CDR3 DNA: TGTGCCAGCAGCCTACAGGGTGGAAGCACAGATACGCAGTATTTT. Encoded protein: CASSLQGGSTDTQYF. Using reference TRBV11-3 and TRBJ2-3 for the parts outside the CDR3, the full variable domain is EAGVVQSPRYKIIEKKQPVAFWCNPISGHNTLYWYLQNLGQGPELLIRYENEEAVDDSQLPKDRFSAERLKGVDSTLKIQPAELGDSAVYLCASSLQGGSTDTQYFGPGTRLTVL.

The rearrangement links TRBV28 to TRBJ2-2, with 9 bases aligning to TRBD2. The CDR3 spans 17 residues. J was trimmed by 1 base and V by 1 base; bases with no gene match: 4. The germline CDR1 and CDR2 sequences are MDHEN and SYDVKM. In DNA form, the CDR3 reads TGTGCCAGCAGTTTATTCAGCGGGAGGAAGAACACCGGGGAGCTGTTTTTT. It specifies CASSLFSGRKNTGELFF. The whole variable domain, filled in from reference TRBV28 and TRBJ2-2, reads DVKVTQSSRYLVKRTGEKVFLECVQDMDHENMFWYRQDPGLGLRLIYFSYDVKMKEKGDIPEGYSVSREKKERFSLILESASTNQTSMYLCASSLFSGRKNTGELFFGEGSRLTVL.

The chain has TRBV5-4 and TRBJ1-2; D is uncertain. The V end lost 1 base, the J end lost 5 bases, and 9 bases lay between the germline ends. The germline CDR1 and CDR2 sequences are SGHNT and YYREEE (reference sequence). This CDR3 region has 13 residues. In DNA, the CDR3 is TGTGCCAGCAGCTTGAGGGCAGAGTATGGCTACACCTTC. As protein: CASSLRAEYGYTF.

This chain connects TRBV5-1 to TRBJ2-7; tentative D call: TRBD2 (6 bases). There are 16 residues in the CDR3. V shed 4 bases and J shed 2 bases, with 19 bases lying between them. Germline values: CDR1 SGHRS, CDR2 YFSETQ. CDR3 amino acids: CASSASPSGVTYEQYF. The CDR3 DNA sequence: TGCGCCAGCAGCGCCTCCCCCTCGGGGGTGACCTACGAGCAGTACTTC.